This entry lists 20 T cell receptor beta chains sequenced from one sample in a study of graft-versus-host responses after intestinal transplantation. TCRdb's copy holds only in-frame clones and misses some; the assay was immunoSEQ multiplex PCR. Of 85,000 to 90,000 clones in the sample, around four fifths are singletons; the top ten hold approximately 17%. These receptors' antigens are unknown. Sequencing used unstimulated CD8+ T cells sorted from spleen or lymph node cells, obtained before intestinal transplant. All receptors come from a human donor who received an intestinal transplant.

The rearrangement links TRBV27 to TRBJ1-2, with unresolved D. CDR1 MNHEY and CDR2 SMNVEV come from the germline V gene (reference sequence). The CDR3 has 13 residues. V gave up 4 bases and J gave up 3 bases, with 9 bases separating them. The CDR3 DNA follows: TGTGCCAGCAGTTCACGAGAATACTATGGCTACACCTTC. It specifies CASSSREYYGYTF.

The chain employs TRBV6-1 and TRBJ2-7, with 7 positions matching TRBD1. The J segment lost 0 bases and the V segment lost 6 bases, leaving 5 bases of the junction unmatched. The germline V gene encodes CDR1 MNHNS and CDR2 SASEGT. This CDR3 has 14 residues. The CDR3 bases are TGTGCCAGCAGAGAGACAGGGAGCTCCTACGAGCAGTACTTC. Amino acids: CASRETGSSYEQYF.

This clone was detected only once. V and J are TRBV29-1 and TRBJ2-1; 16 bases match TRBD2. V trimming: 7 bases; J trimming: 3 bases; junction bases outside the gene matches: 6. The CDR3 runs to 16 residues. Germline loops: CDR1 SQVTM, CDR2 ANQGSEA. CDR3 sequence: CSGGLAGGPLYNEQFF. The CDR3 nucleotides read TGCAGCGGGGGACTAGCGGGAGGGCCCCTCTACAATGAGCAGTTCTTC.

This chain uses TRBV6-5 with TRBJ2-7; 10 bases are a match to TRBD1. The V and J ends lost 6 bases and 3 bases, in that order; junction bases with no gene match: 8. The CDR3 consists of 15 residues. Per the germline V gene, CDR1 is MNHEY and CDR2 is SVGAGI. The CDR3 DNA is TGTGCCAGCAGCGGCGGGGGACAGGGGTACTACGAGCAGTACTTC. Translating gives CASSGGGQGYYEQYF.

V gene TRBV5-4 combines with J gene TRBJ1-1; D might be TRBD1 (5 bases). V lost 4 bases and J lost 1, with 14 bases in between. CDR3 length: 15 amino acids. Germline assignment: CDR1 SGHNT and CDR2 YYREEE (reference sequence). The CDR3 sequence: CASSLPGERNTEAFF. In DNA, the CDR3 is TGTGCCAGCAGCCTCCCGGGGGAGCGGAACACTGAAGCTTTCTTT.

This clone was observed a single time. The J gene is TRBJ2-7, the V gene TRBV30; unclear D gene. Germline lookup yields CDR1 GTSNPN and CDR2 SVGIG (reference sequence). The CDR3 spans 10 residues. V lost 7 bases to trimming and J lost 5 bases, with 9 bases between them. DNA of the CDR3: TGTGCCTTAGGGTGGGACGAGCAGTACTTC. It specifies CALGWDEQYF.

The chain uses TRBV6-6 and TRBJ2-3; weak D call: TRBD2 (5 bases). The germline gives CDR1 MNHNY, CDR2 SVGAGI (reference sequence). V was pared by 6 bases and J by 4 bases, with 17 bases between. The CDR3 sequence is 15 residues long. The CDR3 here is CASSPEAEYADTQYF. The DNA for the CDR3 is TGTGCCAGCAGCCCCGAAGCGGAGTACGCAGATACGCAGTATTTT.

The CDR3 DNA reads TGTGCCTGGAGCCCCCGGGACAGCCTACTCTTTTCCTACGAGCAGTACTTC. Translating gives CAWSPRDSLLFSYEQYF. The chain employs TRBV30 and TRBJ2-7, with 7 bases lining up with TRBD1. V lost 3 bases, J lost 1 base, and 15 bases stayed unmatched. The CDR3 consists of 17 residues. Germline values: CDR1 GTSNPN, CDR2 SVGIG (reference sequence).

This sequence joins TRBV19 and TRBJ2-7, with 10 bases lining up with TRBD2. The CDR3 consists of 15 residues. The V gene end was trimmed by 7 bases and the J gene end by 1 base; junction bases not matched to a gene: 7. From germline, CDR1 is LNHDA and CDR2 SQIVND (reference sequence). This CDR3 is CASNAAGGRSYEQYF. The CDR3 region has the DNA TGTGCCAGTAACGCAGCGGGAGGGCGGTCCTACGAGCAGTACTTC.

This sequence joins TRBV10-3 and TRBJ2-7, with 16 positions matching TRBD2. Germline CDR1 is ENHRY and CDR2 is SYGVKD. The length of the CDR3 is 18 residues. With V trimmed by 3 bases and J by 2 bases, 7 bases remained unmatched. This CDR3 is CAISEGTSGRAVAYEQYF. The CDR3 bases are TGTGCCATCAGTGAAGGGACTAGCGGGAGGGCCGTCGCCTACGAGCAGTACTTC.

This clone was seen once. V gene TRBV29-1 combines with J gene TRBJ2-4; maybe TRBD2 (6 bases). CDR3 length: 13 amino acids. V was trimmed by 3 bases and J by 7 bases, leaving 13 bases between them. Germline CDR1 reads SQVTM; CDR2 reads ANQGSEA. The CDR3 nucleotides are TGCAGCGTTGACGGGGGACGAGATAACATTCAGTACTTC. The encoded protein is CSVDGGRDNIQYF.

The V call is TRBV10-3, the J call TRBJ1-2; 7 nucleotides match TRBD1. V dropped 6 bases and J dropped 4; count of bases not matched to a gene: 17. The germline V gene encodes CDR1 ENHRY and CDR2 SYGVKD. The CDR3 runs 17 residues. CDR3 coding DNA: TGTGCCATCAGCGAATTTCTCCAGGGACAGCGCCTCTATGGCTACACCTTC. The encoded protein is CAISEFLQGQRLYGYTF.

The rearrangement joins TRBV11-1 to TRBJ2-7; unclear D gene. Trimming removed 3 bases from V and 4 bases from J, with 16 bases in between. This CDR3 spans 15 amino acids. Germline CDR1 is SGHAT and CDR2 is FQDESV (reference sequence). CDR3 loop: CASSFNTVIGYEQYF. CDR3 coding DNA: TGTGCCAGCAGCTTTAATACGGTGATAGGGTACGAGCAGTACTTC.

The V gene is TRBV9, the J gene TRBJ2-1; the match to TRBD2 covers 15 bases. V shed 3 bases, J shed 7 bases, and the junction held 8 bases outside the gene matches. Germline values: CDR1 SGDLS, CDR2 YYNGEE. This CDR3 comprises 17 residues. CDR3 sequence reads: CASSGAAGLAGGNEQFF. CDR3 DNA: TGTGCCAGCAGCGGAGCCGCGGGACTAGCGGGGGGTAATGAGCAGTTCTTC.

The rearrangement links TRBV7-2 to TRBJ2-7, with no clear D. This CDR3 contains 12 residues. Germline values: CDR1 SGHTA, CDR2 FQGNSA. V was trimmed by 11 bases and J by 3 bases, leaving 14 bases between them. This CDR3 reads CASSWKDYEQYF. The CDR3 bases are TGTGCCTCCTCGTGGAAAGACTACGAGCAGTACTTC.

The chain carries TRBV13 and TRBJ1-2, with a tentative D call TRBD1 (6 bases). The CDR3 extends over 16 amino acids. Per the germline V gene, CDR1 is PRHDT and CDR2 is FYEKMQ (reference sequence). Between the trimmed V and J ends, which lost 0 bases and 1 base, there was a span of 12 bases. The CDR3 DNA is TGTGCCAGCAGCTTAGGCCAGGGGTTCCTTAACTATGGCTACACCTTC. Translation gives CASSLGQGFLNYGYTF.

In nucleotides, the CDR3 is TGTGCCAGCAGTTTTCATGGACAGGGGGATACTGGAAACACCATATATTTT. Translation gives CASSFHGQGDTGNTIYF. This sequence joins TRBV27 and TRBJ1-3; 10 bases line up with TRBD1. V gave up 3 bases and J gave up 2 bases; unmatched junction bases: 7. CDR1 is MNHEY and CDR2 is SMNVEV in the germline V gene (reference sequence). The CDR3 is 17 residues long.

The V call is TRBV25-1, the J call TRBJ2-7; no firm D call. V lost 5 bases and J lost 2, with 13 bases in between. Germline V CDR1 and CDR2: MGHDK, SYGVNS. The CDR3 consists of 14 residues. CDR3 in amino acids: CASSPTPDTYEQYF. The CDR3 nucleotides are TGTGCCAGCAGTCCCACTCCAGATACCTACGAGCAGTACTTC.

The chain combines TRBV5-1 with TRBJ2-4, with a weak D call TRBD2 (6 bases). Germline V gene data show CDR1 as SGHRS and CDR2 as YFSETQ. CDR3 length: 16 residues. The germline V and J ends were trimmed by 4 bases and 5 bases, with 19 bases remaining between them. The CDR3: CASSTGDALGQNIQYF. For the CDR3, the DNA is TGCGCCAGCAGCACGGGAGACGCCCTGGGCCAAAACATTCAGTACTTC.

There are a few counts of this clone. This chain joins TRBV10-1 and TRBJ2-7; weak D call: TRBD1 (6 bases). The V end was cut by 5 bases, the J end by 2 bases, with 16 bases between. Per the germline V gene, CDR1 is WNHNN and CDR2 is SYGVQD (reference sequence). The CDR3 contains 15 residues. The CDR3 spells CASSPNPDSTYEQYF. The CDR3 DNA is TGCGCCAGCAGTCCGAACCCGGACAGTACCTACGAGCAGTACTTC.